The 27 T cell receptor beta chains listed next were all sequenced from one sample in a study of CD8+CD57+ T cells in acquired aplastic anemia. Genomic DNA, serving as template, underwent TCR beta VDJ and CDR3 profiling. TCRdb processed the reads anew with MiXCR; each CDR3 protein has one entry. The sample records approximately 200,000 distinct CDR3 sequences, about 59% being singletons. The specimen was sorted CD4+, CD8+, or CD8+CD57+ T cells (not recorded which) from PBMCs. These receptors were collected from a human donor in good health.

This clonotype has a count of ten or more. The chain employs TRBV7-9 and TRBJ2-1; TRBD2 agrees at 15 bases. The CDR3 has 19 residues. Per the germline V gene, CDR1 is SEHNR and CDR2 is FQNEAQ (reference sequence). The V segment lost 4 bases and the J segment 3 bases; nucleotides outside the gene matches: 10. CDR3 amino acids: CASSYQPGLAGGLYNEQFF. The CDR3 nucleotides read TGTGCCAGCAGCTACCAACCGGGACTAGCGGGAGGACTCTACAATGAGCAGTTCTTC.

V and J are TRBV14 and TRBJ2-7, with D possibly TRBD1 on 6 matching bases. The CDR3 spans 14 residues. V lost 3 bases and J lost 5, with 14 bases in between. Germline CDR1 SGHDN, CDR2 FVKESK. The CDR3 nucleotides read TGTGCCAGCAGCCACCTGGGCACAGGGAACGAGCAGTACTTC. Translating gives CASSHLGTGNEQYF.

The V gene is TRBV10-2, the J gene TRBJ2-7; 9 bases align to TRBD1. J lost 5 bases, V lost 6 bases, and 8 bases had no gene match. Germline CDR1 and CDR2: WSHSY and SAAADI. This CDR3 comprises 14 residues. For the CDR3, the DNA is TGCGCCAGCAGCCAAGACAGGGGGGGTGACGAGCAGTACTTC. As protein: CASSQDRGGDEQYF.

V and J are TRBV5-1 and TRBJ1-1, with D possibly TRBD1 on 5 matching bases. Per germline, CDR1 SGHRS and CDR2 YFSETQ. The V and J ends lost 2 bases and 1 base respectively, with 12 bases between them. The CDR3 spans 15 residues. As DNA, the CDR3 is TGCGCCAGCAGCTTCGGGGGGACGGCGAACACTGAAGCTTTCTTT. The encoded protein is CASSFGGTANTEAFF.

This chain uses TRBV20-1 with TRBJ2-2; D is undetermined. V lost 2 bases to trimming and J lost 4 bases, with 8 bases between them. This CDR3 is built from 13 residues. Looked up from germline, CDR1 is DFQATT and CDR2 is SNEGSKA (reference sequence). CDR3 loop: CSARMVTTGELFF. For the CDR3, the DNA is TGCAGTGCTAGAATGGTTACCACCGGGGAGCTGTTTTTT.

The genes are TRBV7-9 and TRBJ1-2; the D gene is possibly TRBD1 (5 bases). V dropped 5 bases and J dropped 6 bases, with 13 bases sitting between them. Per the germline V gene, CDR1 is SEHNR and CDR2 is FQNEAQ (reference sequence). CDR3 size: 13 residues. The CDR3 DNA is TGTGCCAGCAGCCCCCGCAGGGAGCATGGCTACACCTTC. This codes for CASSPRREHGYTF. The complete variable domain, with remaining parts taken from reference TRBV7-9 and TRBJ1-2, reads DTGVSQNPRHKITKRGQNVTFRCDPISEHNRLYWYRQTLGQGPEFLTYFQNEAQLEKSRLLSDRFSAERPKGSFSTLEIQRTEQGDSAMYLCASSPRREHGYTFGSGTRLTVV.

Many counts were recorded for this clonotype. This chain joins TRBV19 and TRBJ2-7; D possibly corresponds to TRBD1 (5 bases). V lost 1 base to trimming and J lost 0 bases, with 10 bases between them. This CDR3 has 15 amino acids. CDR1 is LNHDA and CDR2 is SQIVND in the germline V gene (reference sequence). DNA of the CDR3: TGTGCCAGTAGTATAGTGGGGCATCACTCCTACGAGCAGTACTTC. As protein: CASSIVGHHSYEQYF.

This chain joins TRBV15 and TRBJ1-1; D might be TRBD1 (5 bases). This CDR3 is built from 13 residues. Germline V gene data show CDR1 as LNHNV and CDR2 as YYDKDF (reference sequence). Trimming removed 1 base from V and 8 bases from J, with 11 bases in between. The CDR3 nucleotides read TGTGCCACCAGCAGAGGAGGGGTCGGGGAAGCTTTCTTT. Residues: CATSRGGVGEAFF.

The J gene is TRBJ2-7, the V gene TRBV7-4; 7 nucleotides match TRBD1. The length of the CDR3 is 12 residues. Germline values: CDR1 SGHVT, CDR2 SQSDAQ. Unmatched junction bases numbered 5, after V lost 5 bases and J lost 7 bases. This CDR3 is CASSPRGQEQYF. CDR3 in DNA: TGTGCCAGCAGCCCTCGGGGACAGGAGCAGTACTTC.

This chain joins TRBV25-1 and TRBJ2-1; no reliable D call. CDR3 size: 15 residues. The V gene lost 3 bases and the J gene lost 7 bases, with 16 bases spanning the gap. The germline V gene has CDR1 MGHDK and CDR2 SYGVNS. Written as DNA, the CDR3 is TGTGCCAGCAGTGAGTCTGGTGCCCTTCGGAATGAGCAGTTCTTC. Encoded protein: CASSESGALRNEQFF.

The rearrangement links TRBV24-1 to TRBJ1-2; TRBD1 is a possible D gene (5 bases). The V end lost 8 bases, the J end lost 0 bases, and 18 bases lay between the germline ends. This CDR3 is built from 16 residues. Germline loops: CDR1 KGHDR, CDR2 SFDVKD. Here the CDR3 DNA reads TGTGCCACCACGAGTGTGCGGAGGGGACCTAACTATGGCTACACCTTC. Encoded protein: CATTSVRRGPNYGYTF.

The chain combines TRBV12-3 or TRBV12-4 with TRBJ2-7; 9 bases fit TRBD1. The CDR3 runs to 14 residues. With V trimmed by 7 bases and J by 3 bases, 7 bases remained unmatched. CDR3 nucleotides: TGTGCCAGCACCCTCGGGACAGGGTTCTACGAGCAGTACTTC. Translation: CASTLGTGFYEQYF.

This sequence joins TRBV7-4 and TRBJ2-3, with D tentatively TRBD1 (6 bases). The CDR3 is made up of 16 amino acids. Germline V CDR1 and CDR2: SGHVT, SQSDAQ. Trimming cost V 6 bases and J 7 bases, with 23 bases left between them. In DNA, the CDR3 is TGTGCCAGCAGTTTACTGGGGACATCCCTTCCAAATACGCAGTATTTT. Amino acid sequence: CASSLLGTSLPNTQYF.

The rearrangement joins TRBV10-3 to TRBJ2-2, with TRBD1 identical over 9 bases. J lost 4 bases, V lost 10 bases, and 4 bases had no gene match. The CDR3 covers 13 residues. Germline V CDR1 and CDR2: ENHRY, SYGVKD. CDR3 bases: TGTGCCAGTTGGACAGGGGCCACCGGGGAGCTGTTTTTT. The encoded protein is CASWTGATGELFF.

This clonotype occurred many times. This chain links TRBV5-8 with TRBJ2-5; 13 bases map to TRBD2. V lost 4 bases, J lost 4 bases, and 4 bases stayed unmatched. Germline loops: CDR1 SGHTS, CDR2 YDEGEE. This CDR3 has 15 amino acids. CDR3 nucleotides: TGTGCCAGCAGCGAGGGACTAGCGGGGATAGAGACCCAGTACTTC. This codes for CASSEGLAGIETQYF. Variable domain in full (rest from reference TRBV5-8 and TRBJ2-5): EAGVTQSPTHLIKTRGQQATLRCSPISGHTSVYWYQQALGLGLQFLLWYDEGEERNRGNFPPRFSGRQFPNYSSELNVNALELEDSALYLCASSEGLAGIETQYFGPGTRLLVL.

The chain is built from TRBV20-1 and TRBJ1-4; possible D gene TRBD1, 5 bases. CDR3 length: 14 residues. Trimming cost V 1 base and J 3 bases, with 9 bases left between them. CDR1 and CDR2 from the germline V gene are DFQATT and SNEGSKA (reference sequence). The CDR3 DNA follows: TGCAGTGCTAGAGGGGCGGGGGCTAATGAAAAACTGTTTTTT. Protein product: CSARGAGANEKLFF.

The chain has TRBV29-1 and TRBJ1-2; TRBD1 matches 11 bases. The germline CDR1 and CDR2 sequences are SQVTM and ANQGSEA. The CDR3 extends over 15 amino acids. V lost 3 bases, J lost 8 bases, and 11 bases stayed unmatched. In DNA form, the CDR3 reads TGCAGCGTTGACCGGGGACAGGGGGAGGTCGACGGCTACACCTTC. Its translation: CSVDRGQGEVDGYTF.

This chain links TRBV29-1 with TRBJ2-1; no clear D gene. Germline CDR1 and CDR2: SQVTM and ANQGSEA. This CDR3 is 12 amino acids long. The V gene lost 4 bases and the J gene lost 10 bases, with 14 bases spanning the gap. The CDR3, as DNA: TGCAGCGTTGCACTACCCGTGGGGGAGCAGTTCTTC. It is translated as CSVALPVGEQFF.

Comments on this clonotype: A read error may account for a junction end that differs from germline. The V gene is TRBV20-1, the J gene TRBJ2-7; 7 nucleotides line up with TRBD1. Germline CDR1 reads DFQATT; CDR2 reads SNEGSKA (reference sequence). This CDR3 spans 16 amino acids. The CDR3 reads CSAHGTEFPLSYEHYF. The CDR3 DNA reads TGCAGTGCCCACGGGACAGAATTTCCCTTATCCTACGAGCATTACTTT.

This chain joins TRBV7-9 and TRBJ1-1; 7 bases are shared with TRBD1. Per germline, CDR1 SEHNR and CDR2 FQNEAQ (reference sequence). V trimming: 4 bases; J trimming: 5 bases; junction bases outside the gene matches: 7. This CDR3 contains 14 residues. The CDR3 DNA reads as TGTGCCAGCAGCTCGACCGGGACAGAGACTGAAGCTTTCTTT. Encoded protein: CASSSTGTETEAFF.

The chain carries TRBV15 and TRBJ2-3; D is perhaps TRBD2 (6 bases). The CDR3 has 14 residues. Per germline, CDR1 LNHNV and CDR2 YYDKDF (reference sequence). Trimming left V 5 bases short and J 2 bases short, with 11 bases between. In DNA form, the CDR3 reads TGTGCCACCAGCTTCGGGACTTACACAGATACGCAGTATTTT. It encodes CATSFGTYTDTQYF.

This sequence joins TRBV9 and TRBJ1-1; tentative D call: TRBD1 (6 bases). This CDR3 has 14 residues. In germline, CDR1 is SGDLS, CDR2 YYNGEE. Trimming removed 4 bases from V and 7 bases from J, with 17 bases in between. The CDR3 DNA sequence: TGTGCCAGCAGCTACTTGGGGGCCCCAGATGAAGCTTTCTTT. Its protein product is CASSYLGAPDEAFF.

V gene TRBV4-1 combines with J gene TRBJ2-1, with 8 bases lining up with TRBD2. From germline, CDR1 is MGHRA and CDR2 YSYEKL. V lost 0 bases to trimming and J lost 9 bases; unmatched junction nucleotides: 16. The CDR3 is made up of 18 amino acids. CDR3 sequence (DNA): TGCGCCAGCAGCCAAGAAAGGGGCCAGACGGGAGGGACGGGTGAGCAGTTCTTC. It codes for CASSQERGQTGGTGEQFF.

In its sample, this clonotype was seen many times. This chain uses TRBV6-2 or TRBV6-3 with TRBJ2-7; the match to TRBD1 covers 7 bases. The ends lost 8 bases at V and 3 bases at J; junction bases unmatched: 16. There are 16 residues in the CDR3. Germline CDR1 reads MNHEY; CDR2 reads SVGEGT. Here the CDR3 DNA reads TGTGCCAGCTCAGTGACAGGGCCCTCCCCGGGCTACGAGCAGTACTTC. Protein sequence: CASSVTGPSPGYEQYF.

The V and J genes are TRBV19 and TRBJ2-5; D remains unclear. The CDR3 consists of 15 residues. Per the germline V gene, CDR1 is LNHDA and CDR2 is SQIVND (reference sequence). The V gene lost 1 base and the J gene lost 1 base, with 10 bases spanning the gap. The CDR3 here is CASSIGVRAQETQYF. The CDR3 region has the DNA TGTGCCAGTAGTATAGGTGTAAGGGCCCAAGAGACCCAGTACTTC.

This clonotype was detected only once. V gene TRBV19 combines with J gene TRBJ1-1; D is uncertain. V was trimmed by 3 bases and J by 5 bases, leaving 13 bases between them. CDR3 size: 14 residues. Germline V lookup: CDR1 LNHDA, CDR2 SQIVND (reference sequence). DNA for the CDR3: TGTGCCAGTAGTATCGTTCGTGGAGATACTGAAGCTTTCTTT. This gives the protein CASSIVRGDTEAFF.

This clonotype was seen only once. The V gene is TRBV29-1, the J gene TRBJ2-7; 11 bases align to TRBD1. The V and J ends lost 6 bases and 3 bases, in that order; junction bases with no gene match: 7. Germline V gene lookup returns CDR1 SQVTM and CDR2 ANQGSEA. The CDR3 has 14 residues. The CDR3 is CSVGTGGIYYEQYF. CDR3 sequence (DNA): TGCAGCGTAGGGACAGGGGGGATTTACTACGAGCAGTACTTC.